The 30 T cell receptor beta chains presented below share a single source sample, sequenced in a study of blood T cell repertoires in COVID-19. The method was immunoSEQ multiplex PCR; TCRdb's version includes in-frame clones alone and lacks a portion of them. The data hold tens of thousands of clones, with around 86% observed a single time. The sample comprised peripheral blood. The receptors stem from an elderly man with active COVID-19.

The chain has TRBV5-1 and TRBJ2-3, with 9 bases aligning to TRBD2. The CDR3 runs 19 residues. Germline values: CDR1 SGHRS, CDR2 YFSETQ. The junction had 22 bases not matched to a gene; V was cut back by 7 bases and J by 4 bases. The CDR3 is CASGFPASISGSYADTQYF. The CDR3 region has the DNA TGCGCCAGCGGATTCCCTGCCTCCATTAGCGGGAGTTACGCAGATACGCAGTATTTT.

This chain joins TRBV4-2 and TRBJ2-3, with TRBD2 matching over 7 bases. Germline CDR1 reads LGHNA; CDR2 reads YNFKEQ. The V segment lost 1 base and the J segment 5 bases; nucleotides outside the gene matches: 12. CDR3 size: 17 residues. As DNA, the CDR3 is TGTGCCAGCAGCCAAGGACTCACTGGCGGGAGAGTAGATACGCAGTATTTT. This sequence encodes CASSQGLTGGRVDTQYF.

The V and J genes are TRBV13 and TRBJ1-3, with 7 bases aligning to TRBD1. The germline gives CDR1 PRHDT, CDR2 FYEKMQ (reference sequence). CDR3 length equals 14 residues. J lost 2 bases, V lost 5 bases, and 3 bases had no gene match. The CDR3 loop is CASSPRGTGNTIYF. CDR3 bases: TGTGCCAGCAGCCCCAGGGGGACTGGAAACACCATATATTTT.

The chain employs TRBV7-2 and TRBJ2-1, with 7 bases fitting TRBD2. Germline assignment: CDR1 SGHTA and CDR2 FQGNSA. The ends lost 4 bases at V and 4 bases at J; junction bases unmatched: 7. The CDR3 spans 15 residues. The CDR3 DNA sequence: TGTGCCAGCAGCTCCTGGGCTAGCGGATACAATGAGCAGTTCTTC. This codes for CASSSWASGYNEQFF.

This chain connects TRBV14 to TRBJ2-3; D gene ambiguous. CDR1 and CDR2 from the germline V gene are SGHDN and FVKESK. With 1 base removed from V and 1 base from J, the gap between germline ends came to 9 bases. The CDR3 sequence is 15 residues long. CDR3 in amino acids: CASSQGMAGTDTQYF. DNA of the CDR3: TGTGCCAGCAGCCAAGGAATGGCGGGCACAGATACGCAGTATTTT. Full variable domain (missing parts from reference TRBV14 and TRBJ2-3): EAGVTQFPSHSVIEKGQTVTLRCDPISGHDNLYWYRRVMGKEIKFLLHFVKESKQDESGMPNNRFLAERTGGTYSTLKVQPAELEDSGVYFCASSQGMAGTDTQYFGPGTRLTVL.

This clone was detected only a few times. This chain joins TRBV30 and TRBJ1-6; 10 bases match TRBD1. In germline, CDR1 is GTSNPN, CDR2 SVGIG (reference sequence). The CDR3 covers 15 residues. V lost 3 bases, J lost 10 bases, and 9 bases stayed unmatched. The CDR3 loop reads CAWRREGTGASPLHF. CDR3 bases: TGTGCCTGGAGAAGAGAAGGGACAGGGGCATCACCCCTCCACTTT.

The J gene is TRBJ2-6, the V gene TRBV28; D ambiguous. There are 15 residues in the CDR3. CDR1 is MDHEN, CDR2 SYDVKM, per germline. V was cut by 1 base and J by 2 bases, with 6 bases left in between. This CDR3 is CASSLSVAGANVLTF. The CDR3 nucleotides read TGTGCCAGCAGTTTATCGGTAGCTGGGGCCAACGTCCTGACTTTC.

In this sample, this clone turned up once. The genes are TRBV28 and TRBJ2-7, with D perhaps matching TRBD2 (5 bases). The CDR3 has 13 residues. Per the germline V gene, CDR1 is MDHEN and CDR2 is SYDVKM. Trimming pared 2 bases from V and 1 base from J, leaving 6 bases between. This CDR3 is CASSLPGSYEQYF. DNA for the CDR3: TGTGCCAGCAGTTTACCGGGGTCCTACGAGCAGTACTTC.

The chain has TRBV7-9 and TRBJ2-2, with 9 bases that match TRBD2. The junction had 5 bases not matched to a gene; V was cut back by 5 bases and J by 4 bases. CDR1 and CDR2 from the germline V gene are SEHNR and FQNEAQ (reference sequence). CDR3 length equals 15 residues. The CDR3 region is CASSEGSGSTGELFF. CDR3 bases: TGTGCCAGCAGCGAGGGTAGCGGGAGCACCGGGGAGCTGTTTTTT.

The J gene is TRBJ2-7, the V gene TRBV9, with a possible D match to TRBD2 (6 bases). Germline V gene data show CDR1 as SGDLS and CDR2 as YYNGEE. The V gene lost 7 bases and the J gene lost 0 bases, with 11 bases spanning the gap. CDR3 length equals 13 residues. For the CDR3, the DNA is TGTGCCAGCGGCCGGGACTTCTCCTACGAGCAGTACTTC. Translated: CASGRDFSYEQYF.

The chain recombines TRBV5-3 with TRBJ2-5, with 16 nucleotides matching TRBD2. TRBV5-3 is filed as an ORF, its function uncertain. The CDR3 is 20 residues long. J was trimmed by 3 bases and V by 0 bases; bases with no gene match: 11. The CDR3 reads CARSLGGLAGGRAVEETQYF. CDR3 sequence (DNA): TGTGCCAGAAGCTTGGGGGGACTAGCGGGAGGGAGGGCGGTCGAAGAGACCCAGTACTTC.

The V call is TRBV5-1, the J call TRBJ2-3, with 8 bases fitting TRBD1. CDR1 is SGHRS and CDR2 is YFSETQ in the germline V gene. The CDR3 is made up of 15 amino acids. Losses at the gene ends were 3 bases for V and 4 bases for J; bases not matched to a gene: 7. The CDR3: CASSCGQGSADTQYF. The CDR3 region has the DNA TGCGCCAGCAGCTGTGGACAGGGTAGTGCAGATACGCAGTATTTT.

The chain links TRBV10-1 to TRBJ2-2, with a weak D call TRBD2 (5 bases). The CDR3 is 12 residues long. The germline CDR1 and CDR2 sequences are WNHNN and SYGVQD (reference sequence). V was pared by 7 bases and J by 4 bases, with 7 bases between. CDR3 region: CASTGTTGELFF. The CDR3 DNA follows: TGCGCCAGCACGGGAACCACCGGGGAGCTGTTTTTT.

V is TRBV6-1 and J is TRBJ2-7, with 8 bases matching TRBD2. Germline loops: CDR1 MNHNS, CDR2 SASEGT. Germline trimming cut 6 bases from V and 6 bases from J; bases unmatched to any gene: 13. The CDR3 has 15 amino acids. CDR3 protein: CASSSVSGSQAEQYF. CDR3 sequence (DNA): TGTGCCAGCAGCTCTGTGAGCGGGAGCCAAGCCGAGCAGTACTTC.

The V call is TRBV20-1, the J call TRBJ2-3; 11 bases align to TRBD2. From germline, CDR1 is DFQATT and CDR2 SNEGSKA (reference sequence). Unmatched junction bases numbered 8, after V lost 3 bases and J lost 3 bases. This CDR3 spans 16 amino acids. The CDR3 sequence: CSASNLAGGGTDTQYF. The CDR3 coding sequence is TGCAGTGCTAGTAACCTAGCGGGAGGCGGGACAGATACGCAGTATTTT.

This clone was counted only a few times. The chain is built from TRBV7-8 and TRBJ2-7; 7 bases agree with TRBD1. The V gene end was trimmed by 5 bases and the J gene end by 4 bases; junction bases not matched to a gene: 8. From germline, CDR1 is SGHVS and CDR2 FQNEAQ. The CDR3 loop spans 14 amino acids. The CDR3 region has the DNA TGTGCCAGCAGCGGCGAGGGACAGCTATACGAGCAGTACTTC. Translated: CASSGEGQLYEQYF.

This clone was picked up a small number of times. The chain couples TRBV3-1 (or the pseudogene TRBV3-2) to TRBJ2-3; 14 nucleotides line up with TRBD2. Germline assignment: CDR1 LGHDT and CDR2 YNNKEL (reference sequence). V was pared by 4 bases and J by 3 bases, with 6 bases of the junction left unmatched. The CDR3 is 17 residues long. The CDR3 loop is CASSPRLAGGGTDTQYF. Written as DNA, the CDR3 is TGTGCCAGCAGCCCCAGACTAGCGGGAGGGGGGACAGATACGCAGTATTTT.

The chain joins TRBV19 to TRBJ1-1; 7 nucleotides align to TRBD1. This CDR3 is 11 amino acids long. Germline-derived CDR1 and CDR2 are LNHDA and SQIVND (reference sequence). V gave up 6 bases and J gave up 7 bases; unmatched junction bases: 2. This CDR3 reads CASRNRGEAFF. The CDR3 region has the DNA TGTGCCAGTAGGAACAGGGGTGAAGCTTTCTTT. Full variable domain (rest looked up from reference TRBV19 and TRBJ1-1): DGGITQSPKYLFRKEGQNVTLSCEQNLNHDAMYWYRQDPGQGLRLIYYSQIVNDFQKGDIAEGYSVSREKKESFPLTVTSAQKNPTAFYLCASRNRGEAFFGQGTRLTVV.

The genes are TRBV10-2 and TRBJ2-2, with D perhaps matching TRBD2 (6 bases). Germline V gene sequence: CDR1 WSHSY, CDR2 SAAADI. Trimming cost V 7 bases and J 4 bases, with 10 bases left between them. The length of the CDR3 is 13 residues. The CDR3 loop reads CASMGRGTGELFF. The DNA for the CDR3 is TGCGCCAGCATGGGGCGGGGCACCGGGGAGCTGTTTTTT.

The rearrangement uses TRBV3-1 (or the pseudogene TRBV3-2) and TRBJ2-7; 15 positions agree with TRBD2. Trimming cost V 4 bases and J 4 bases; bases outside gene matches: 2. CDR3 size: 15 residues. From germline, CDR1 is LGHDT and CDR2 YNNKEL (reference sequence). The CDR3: CASSRGTSGRYEQYF. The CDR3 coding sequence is TGTGCCAGCAGCCGGGGGACTAGCGGGAGGTACGAGCAGTACTTC.

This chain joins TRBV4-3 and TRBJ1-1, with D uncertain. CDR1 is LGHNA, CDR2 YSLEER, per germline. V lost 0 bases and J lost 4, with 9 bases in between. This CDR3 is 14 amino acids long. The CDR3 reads CASSQDVRGTEAFF. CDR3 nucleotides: TGCGCCAGCAGCCAAGACGTACGAGGCACTGAAGCTTTCTTT.

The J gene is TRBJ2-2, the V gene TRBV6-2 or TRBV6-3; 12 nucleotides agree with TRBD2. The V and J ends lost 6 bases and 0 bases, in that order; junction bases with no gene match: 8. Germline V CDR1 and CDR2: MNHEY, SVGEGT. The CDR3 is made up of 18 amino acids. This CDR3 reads CASSVGTSGWANTGELFF. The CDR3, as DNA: TGTGCCAGCAGCGTAGGGACTAGCGGGTGGGCGAACACCGGGGAGCTGTTTTTT.

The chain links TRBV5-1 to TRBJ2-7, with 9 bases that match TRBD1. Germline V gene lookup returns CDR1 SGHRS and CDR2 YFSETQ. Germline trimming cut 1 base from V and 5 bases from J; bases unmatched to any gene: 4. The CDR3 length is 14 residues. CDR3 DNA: TGCGCCAGCAGCTTGTATGACAGGGGGGACGAGCAGTACTTC. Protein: CASSLYDRGDEQYF.

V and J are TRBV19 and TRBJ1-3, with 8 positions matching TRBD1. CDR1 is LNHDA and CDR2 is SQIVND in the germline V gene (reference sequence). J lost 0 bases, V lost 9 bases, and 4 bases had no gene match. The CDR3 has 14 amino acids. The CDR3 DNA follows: TGTGCCAGCTCCGGGACAGGCTCTGGAAACACCATATATTTT. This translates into CASSGTGSGNTIYF. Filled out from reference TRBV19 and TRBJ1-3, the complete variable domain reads DGGITQSPKYLFRKEGQNVTLSCEQNLNHDAMYWYRQDPGQGLRLIYYSQIVNDFQKGDIAEGYSVSREKKESFPLTVTSAQKNPTAFYLCASSGTGSGNTIYFGEGSWLTVV.

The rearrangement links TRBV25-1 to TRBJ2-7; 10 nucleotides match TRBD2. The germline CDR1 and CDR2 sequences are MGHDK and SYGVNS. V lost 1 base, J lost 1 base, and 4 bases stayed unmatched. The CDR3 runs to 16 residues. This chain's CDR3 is CASSEFGTSVSYEQYF. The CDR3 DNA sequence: TGTGCCAGCAGTGAATTCGGGACTAGCGTATCCTACGAGCAGTACTTC.

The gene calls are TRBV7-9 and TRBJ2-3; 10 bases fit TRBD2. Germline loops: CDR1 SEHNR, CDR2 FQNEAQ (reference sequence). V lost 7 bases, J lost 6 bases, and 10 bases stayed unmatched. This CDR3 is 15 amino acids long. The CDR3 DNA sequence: TGTGCCAGCACCATGGGGCTAGCGGGAGTTGATACGCAGTATTTT. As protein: CASTMGLAGVDTQYF.

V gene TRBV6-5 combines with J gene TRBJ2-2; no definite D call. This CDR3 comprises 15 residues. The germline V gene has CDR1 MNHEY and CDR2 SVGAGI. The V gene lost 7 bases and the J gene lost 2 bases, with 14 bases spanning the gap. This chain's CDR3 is CASNMATPNTGELFF. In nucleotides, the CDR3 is TGTGCCAGCAACATGGCGACACCTAACACCGGGGAGCTGTTTTTT.

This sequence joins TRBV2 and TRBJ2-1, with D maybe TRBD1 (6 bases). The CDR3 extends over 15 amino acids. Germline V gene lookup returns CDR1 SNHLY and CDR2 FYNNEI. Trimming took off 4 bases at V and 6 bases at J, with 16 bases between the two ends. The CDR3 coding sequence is TGTGCCAGCAGTGGGGAACAGGGAGTAGGCAATGAGCAGTTCTTC. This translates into CASSGEQGVGNEQFF.

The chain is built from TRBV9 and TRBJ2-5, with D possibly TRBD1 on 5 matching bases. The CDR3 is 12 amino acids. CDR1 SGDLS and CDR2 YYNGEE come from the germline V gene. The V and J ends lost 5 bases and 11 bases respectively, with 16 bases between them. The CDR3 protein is CASRADSGPQYF. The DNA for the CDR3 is TGTGCCAGCAGGGCAGATTCAGGGCCTCAGTACTTC.

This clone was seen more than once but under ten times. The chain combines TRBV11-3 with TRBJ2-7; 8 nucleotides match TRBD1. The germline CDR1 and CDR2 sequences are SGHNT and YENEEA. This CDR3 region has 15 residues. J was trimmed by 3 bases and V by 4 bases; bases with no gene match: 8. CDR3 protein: CASSSTGGANYEQYF. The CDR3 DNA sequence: TGTGCCAGCAGCTCAACAGGGGGAGCCAACTACGAGCAGTACTTC.